This T cell receptor beta chain was observed in a study of cytomegalovirus exposure and HLA in healthy donors. On the study more broadly: As an earlier analysis found, about 179 million T cells yielded over 95 million unique TCR beta sequences.

The primer mix had 60 Vbeta and 13 Jbeta primers. Sequencing was performed with immunoSEQ multiplex PCR; in TCRdb, only in-frame clones are kept and a portion is missing. The sample yields around 150,000 clones, more than 75% seen once. Concerning this clone itself: Its target is unknown.

General study points: In a later analysis, TCR beta V- and J-gene trimming showed a link to a missense DCLRE1C variant.

The CDR3 is 15 residues long. Germline loops: CDR1 LGHNA, CDR2 YSLEER. The V gene lost 0 bases and the J gene lost 9 bases, with 15 bases spanning the gap. The V call is TRBV4-3, the J call TRBJ1-5; D is undetermined. This receptor was identified in a man younger than 35 in good health and CMV-seropositive. Sequenced sample: PBMCs. CDR3 protein: CASSQDWAGFRPQHF. The CDR3 nucleotides are TGCGCCAGCAGCCAAGATTGGGCCGGCTTTCGGCCCCAGCATTTT.